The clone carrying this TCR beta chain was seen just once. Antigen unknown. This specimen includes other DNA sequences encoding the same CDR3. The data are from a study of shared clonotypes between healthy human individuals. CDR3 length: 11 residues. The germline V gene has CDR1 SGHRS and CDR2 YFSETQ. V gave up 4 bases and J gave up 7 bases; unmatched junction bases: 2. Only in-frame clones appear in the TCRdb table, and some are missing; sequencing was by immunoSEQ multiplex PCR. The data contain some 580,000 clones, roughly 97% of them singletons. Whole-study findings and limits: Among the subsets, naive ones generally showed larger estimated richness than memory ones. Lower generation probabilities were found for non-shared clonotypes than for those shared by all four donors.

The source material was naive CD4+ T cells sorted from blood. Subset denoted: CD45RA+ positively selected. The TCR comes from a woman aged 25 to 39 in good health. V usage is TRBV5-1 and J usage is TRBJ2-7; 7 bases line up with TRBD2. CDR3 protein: CASSPGREQYF. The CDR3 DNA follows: TGCGCCAGCAGCCCCGGGAGGGAGCAGTACTTC.